This T cell receptor beta chain was sequenced during a study of shared clonotypes between healthy human individuals. Study in general: Per donor, CD8 memory used one plate, CD8 naive used two, CD4 memory used three and CD4 naive used three.

Study-level points and caveats: Estimated clonotype richness was generally higher in naive than memory subsets. In contrast to clonotypes shared by all four donors, non-shared clonotypes had lower generation probabilities.

Recent acute infections and vaccinations were absent in the healthy HIV-negative adult donors. Here immunoSEQ multiplex PCR was the method, and the copy in TCRdb shows in-frame clones only, minus some. This table has some 1.5 million clones, roughly 98% appearing once. Notes on this clone: Its specificity is not known.

The CDR3 has 14 amino acids. CDR1 and CDR2 (germline): ENHRY, SYGVKD. Trimming removed 7 bases from V and 4 bases from J, with 17 bases in between. This chain links TRBV10-3 with TRBJ2-7; possibly TRBD1 for D (6 bases). The TCR sequence derives from a man aged 25 to 45 in good health. Sequencing was performed on naive CD4+ T cells sorted from blood. Subset given: CD45RA+ positively selected. CDR3 nucleotide sequence: TGTGCCATCATGGACGACGGGACACGGTACGAGCAGTACTTC. Translation: CAIMDDGTRYEQYF.